The 28 T cell receptor beta chains in this list originate from one sample, sequenced in a study of cytomegalovirus exposure and HLA in healthy donors. The PCR was carried out with 60 Vbeta primers and 13 Jbeta primers. The method was immunoSEQ multiplex PCR; TCRdb's version includes in-frame clones alone and lacks a portion of them. The sample yields 55,000 or so clones, about three quarters seen once. Sequencing used PBMCs. These TCRs come from a man younger than 30 in good health and CMV-seronegative.

The chain combines TRBV7-9 with TRBJ1-4, with unresolved D. V was pared by 3 bases and J by 2 bases, with 7 bases between. CDR3 length equals 14 residues. The germline V gene has CDR1 SEHNR and CDR2 FQNEAQ (reference sequence). In DNA, the CDR3 is TGTGCCAGCAGCTTCGCCGGGACTAATGAAAAACTGTTTTTT. Its protein is CASSFAGTNEKLFF. Full variable domain (missing parts from reference TRBV7-9 and TRBJ1-4): DTGVSQNPRHKITKRGQNVTFRCDPISEHNRLYWYRQTLGQGPEFLTYFQNEAQLEKSRLLSDRFSAERPKGSFSTLEIQRTEQGDSAMYLCASSFAGTNEKLFFGSGTQLSVL.

This chain uses TRBV28 with TRBJ1-5; tentatively, D is TRBD1 (6 bases). Germline assignment: CDR1 MDHEN and CDR2 SYDVKM. Deletions cut 9 bases from V and 4 bases from J, with 16 bases between. CDR3 length equals 14 residues. The CDR3 sequence: CASGAGGANQPQHF. The CDR3 nucleotides read TGTGCCAGTGGGGCTGGGGGGGCTAATCAGCCCCAGCATTTT.

The chain recombines TRBV28 with TRBJ1-5; perhaps TRBD1 as D (6 bases). The CDR3 consists of 15 residues. CDR1 is MDHEN, CDR2 SYDVKM, per germline. Trimming removed 6 bases at V and 2 bases at J, with 14 bases between. The CDR3 loop is CASSRQGSGNQPQHF. CDR3 nucleotide sequence: TGTGCCAGCAGCCGGCAGGGGTCGGGCAATCAGCCCCAGCATTTT.

This chain links TRBV7-9 with TRBJ1-1; tentatively, D is TRBD1 (5 bases). The V and J ends lost 7 bases and 3 bases respectively, with 12 bases between them. Germline V gene sequence: CDR1 SEHNR, CDR2 FQNEAQ (reference sequence). CDR3 length: 13 residues. The CDR3 nucleotides read TGTGCCAGCACCGGGGGAAGGGACACTGAAGCTTTCTTT. Its translation: CASTGGRDTEAFF.

The J gene is TRBJ2-4, the V gene TRBV6-1; D possibly corresponds to TRBD2 (5 bases). The V gene lost 2 bases and the J gene lost 5 bases, with 16 bases spanning the gap. From germline, CDR1 is MNHNS and CDR2 SASEGT. CDR3 length: 16 residues. The CDR3 region has the DNA TGTGCCAGCAGTGAAAGGAGGTCAGCTAGCCAAAACATTCAGTACTTC. This translates into CASSERRSASQNIQYF.

The chain joins TRBV28 to TRBJ2-1; tentative D call: TRBD2 (6 bases). The CDR3 is made up of 16 amino acids. Germline lookup yields CDR1 MDHEN and CDR2 SYDVKM. V lost 4 bases, J lost 6 bases, and 19 bases lay in between. CDR3 nucleotides: TGTGCCAGCAGTTCCCCTCCTGTCTTGGGAGGCAATGAGCAGTTCTTC. Amino acids: CASSSPPVLGGNEQFF. Together with reference TRBV28 and TRBJ2-1, the CDR3 gives the full variable domain: DVKVTQSSRYLVKRTGEKVFLECVQDMDHENMFWYRQDPGLGLRLIYFSYDVKMKEKGDIPEGYSVSREKKERFSLILESASTNQTSMYLCASSSPPVLGGNEQFFGPGTRLTVL.

This clone has a handful of counts. The gene calls are TRBV30 and TRBJ1-6; D remains ambiguous. Deletions cut 1 base from V and 7 bases from J, with 23 bases between. Germline V CDR1 and CDR2: GTSNPN, SVGIG (reference sequence). The CDR3 contains 18 residues. The chain's CDR3 is CAWSDSPGFSAGNSPLHF. The CDR3 nucleotides are TGTGCCTGGAGTGACAGTCCCGGATTTAGTGCGGGAAATTCACCCCTCCACTTT. Together with reference TRBV30 and TRBJ1-6, the CDR3 gives the full variable domain: SQTIHQWPATLVQPVGSPLSLECTVEGTSNPNLYWYRQAAGRGLQLLFYSVGIGQISSEVPQNLSASRPQDRQFILSSKKLLLSDSGFYLCAWSDSPGFSAGNSPLHFGNGTRLTVT.

The chain couples TRBV28 to TRBJ1-5, with D unclear. This CDR3 has 15 residues. Per germline, CDR1 MDHEN and CDR2 SYDVKM. Trimming took 3 bases from V and 0 from J, leaving 9 bases between them. The CDR3 loop reads CASSLREYSNQPQHF. As DNA, the CDR3 is TGTGCCAGCAGTTTGAGGGAGTATAGCAATCAGCCCCAGCATTTT.

This clone was seen once. The V and J genes are TRBV20-1 and TRBJ2-1; D unclear. The CDR3 covers 11 residues. CDR1 and CDR2 (germline): DFQATT, SNEGSKA (reference sequence). V shed 3 bases and J shed 7 bases, with 7 bases lying between them. The chain's CDR3 is CSASEENEQFF. Written as DNA, the CDR3 is TGCAGTGCTAGTGAGGAGAATGAGCAGTTCTTC.

The gene calls are TRBV19 and TRBJ2-7; a weak D match, TRBD1 (6 bases). The CDR3 runs to 11 residues. Germline-derived CDR1 and CDR2 are LNHDA and SQIVND (reference sequence). The V end was cut by 7 bases, the J end by 7 bases, with 11 bases between. The CDR3 DNA reads TGTGCCAGTAAAGAACAGGGTGAGCAGTACTTC. It encodes CASKEQGEQYF.

The chain has TRBV5-1 and TRBJ2-7, with D possibly being TRBD2 (6 bases). V lost 4 bases, J lost 6 bases, and 11 bases lay in between. In germline, CDR1 is SGHRS, CDR2 YFSETQ. The CDR3 is made up of 12 amino acids. This chain's CDR3 is CASSPGGSEQYF. The CDR3 DNA reads as TGCGCCAGCAGCCCTGGAGGGAGCGAGCAGTACTTC.

The V gene is TRBV6-1, the J gene TRBJ1-2, with D perhaps matching TRBD1 (5 bases). Germline V gene lookup returns CDR1 MNHNS and CDR2 SASEGT. Trimming stripped 4 bases from V and 1 base from J, with 16 bases between. This CDR3 comprises 16 residues. As DNA, the CDR3 is TGTGCCAGCAGTGCAGCCCCGGACACATATAACTATGGCTACACCTTC. This codes for CASSAAPDTYNYGYTF.

The rearrangement joins TRBV28 to TRBJ2-1; TRBD1 aligns across 8 bases. V gave up 6 bases and J gave up 0 bases; unmatched junction bases: 4. Looked up from germline, CDR1 is MDHEN and CDR2 is SYDVKM. CDR3 length: 15 amino acids. CDR3 bases: TGTGCCAGCAGGAGGGACAGGAGCTCCTACAATGAGCAGTTCTTC. This gives the protein CASRRDRSSYNEQFF.

In DNA form, the CDR3 reads TGCGCCAGCAGTTCGGGTAGGACTCCGTCCTACAATGAGCAGTTCTTC. Protein sequence: CASSSGRTPSYNEQFF. The J gene is TRBJ2-1, the V gene TRBV10-1; TRBD2 is a possible D gene (5 bases). CDR1 is WNHNN and CDR2 is SYGVQD in the germline V gene (reference sequence). The germline V and J ends were trimmed by 5 bases and 1 base, with 15 bases remaining between them. This CDR3 is 16 amino acids long.

The chain links TRBV6-6 to TRBJ2-7; 7 positions match TRBD2. The V and J ends lost 4 bases and 1 base, in that order; junction bases with no gene match: 7. Germline assignment: CDR1 MNHNY and CDR2 SVGAGI (reference sequence). The CDR3 loop spans 15 amino acids. The CDR3 sequence is CASSSRGGRSYEQYF. As DNA, the CDR3 is TGTGCCAGCAGTTCCCGGGGCGGGAGATCCTACGAGCAGTACTTC.

In this sample, this clone turned up once. The chain has TRBV30 and TRBJ2-1; 9 bases are shared with TRBD2. Looked up from germline, CDR1 is GTSNPN and CDR2 is SVGIG (reference sequence). J was trimmed by 6 bases and V by 3 bases; bases with no gene match: 6. The CDR3 covers 14 residues. The CDR3 nucleotides are TGTGCCTGGAGGGGGCTAGCGGGAATCAATGAGCAGTTCTTC. Translating it yields CAWRGLAGINEQFF.

The rearrangement joins TRBV6-5 to TRBJ2-1, with D tentatively TRBD2 (6 bases). Germline V CDR1 and CDR2: MNHEY, SVGAGI. Trimming took off 2 bases at V and 5 bases at J, with 16 bases between the two ends. This CDR3 spans 16 amino acids. The CDR3 loop is CASSYKGLGGNNEQFF. As DNA, the CDR3 is TGTGCCAGCAGTTACAAGGGACTTGGGGGGAACAATGAGCAGTTCTTC.

The chain uses TRBV7-2 and TRBJ2-6; D not certain. CDR1 and CDR2 (germline): SGHTA, FQGNSA. This CDR3 comprises 15 residues. Trimming took off 1 base at V and 0 bases at J, with 4 bases between the two ends. The CDR3 reads CASSLDGSGANVLTF. The CDR3 coding sequence is TGTGCCAGCAGCTTAGACGGCTCTGGGGCCAACGTCCTGACTTTC.

The V gene is TRBV6-5, the J gene TRBJ1-4; a possible D gene is TRBD1 (5 bases). Germline CDR1 reads MNHEY; CDR2 reads SVGAGI. The CDR3 is made up of 14 amino acids. V lost 2 bases to trimming and J lost 4 bases, with 8 bases between them. The CDR3 loop reads CASSYRRGNEKLFF. The CDR3 nucleotides read TGTGCCAGCAGTTACAGGAGGGGTAATGAAAAACTGTTTTTT.

V usage is TRBV11-2 and J usage is TRBJ1-2; D unresolved. Germline V gene data show CDR1 as SGHAT and CDR2 as FQNNGV. Trimming cost V 5 bases and J 4 bases, with 14 bases left between them. This CDR3 spans 14 amino acids. CDR3 loop: CASSAGRLGYGYTF. CDR3 DNA sequence: TGTGCCAGCAGCGCCGGGAGGTTGGGCTATGGCTACACCTTC.

The chain employs TRBV7-8 and TRBJ1-1; 7 nucleotides line up with TRBD1. J was trimmed by 12 bases and V by 8 bases; bases with no gene match: 9. This CDR3 has 11 residues. Per the germline V gene, CDR1 is SGHVS and CDR2 is FQNEAQ. The CDR3 DNA reads as TGTGCCAGCGGAGAAGGGGGCTGGACTTTCTTT. Amino acids: CASGEGGWTFF.

This clone was observed a few times. The genes are TRBV6-5 and TRBJ2-3, with a tentative D call TRBD1 (6 bases). Germline lookup yields CDR1 MNHEY and CDR2 SVGAGI. The CDR3 extends over 15 amino acids. The ends were cut back, 0 bases at V and 2 bases at J, with 9 bases in the middle. CDR3 DNA: TGTGCCAGCAGTTACTCGGACAGCAACACAGATACGCAGTATTTT. Encoded protein: CASSYSDSNTDTQYF.

The rearrangement joins TRBV28 to TRBJ1-6, with TRBD1 matching 9 bases. The CDR3 extends over 14 amino acids. Germline trimming cut 8 bases from V and 9 bases from J; bases unmatched to any gene: 8. Germline values: CDR1 MDHEN, CDR2 SYDVKM. The CDR3 nucleotides are TGTGCCAGCCGGGGACAGGGCCTGAGTTCACCCCTCCACTTT. Translated, it gives CASRGQGLSSPLHF. Supplemented by reference TRBV28 and TRBJ1-6, the full variable domain reads DVKVTQSSRYLVKRTGEKVFLECVQDMDHENMFWYRQDPGLGLRLIYFSYDVKMKEKGDIPEGYSVSREKKERFSLILESASTNQTSMYLCASRGQGLSSPLHFGNGTRLTVT.

The V and J genes are TRBV6-7 and TRBJ2-2; D is unclear. TRBV6-7 is sorted into the ORF group, with uncertain function. The CDR3 loop spans 15 amino acids. V was trimmed by 0 bases and J by 3 bases, leaving 8 bases between them. In nucleotides, the CDR3 is TGTGCCAGCAGTTACTCGGAGAGAGACACCGGGGAGCTGTTTTTT. Translated: CASSYSERDTGELFF.

The chain uses TRBV6-5 and TRBJ2-7, with a tentative D call TRBD1 (6 bases). Germline V gene sequence: CDR1 MNHEY, CDR2 SVGAGI. CDR3 length: 12 residues. The V gene lost 5 bases and the J gene lost 3 bases, with 8 bases spanning the gap. The CDR3 DNA reads as TGTGCCAGCAGTCGGGACAACTACGAGCAGTACTTC. Encoded protein: CASSRDNYEQYF.

The V and J genes are TRBV5-1 and TRBJ2-5; possible D gene TRBD1, 7 bases. There are 15 residues in the CDR3. The V end was cut by 4 bases, the J end by 3 bases, with 16 bases between. Germline CDR1 is SGHRS and CDR2 is YFSETQ. The DNA of the CDR3 is TGCGCCAGCAGCCTGGCGGACAGGAGGGAAGAGACCCAGTACTTC. Translated, it gives CASSLADRREETQYF.

This clone was detected only a few times. V gene TRBV10-3 combines with J gene TRBJ2-2; 7 bases fit TRBD1. Germline lookup yields CDR1 ENHRY and CDR2 SYGVKD. The ends lost 1 base at V and 4 bases at J; junction bases unmatched: 9. This CDR3 comprises 17 residues. CDR3: CAISEFAGGGSTGELFF. In DNA form, the CDR3 reads TGTGCCATCAGTGAGTTTGCAGGGGGTGGATCCACCGGGGAGCTGTTTTTT.

V usage is TRBV6-5 and J usage is TRBJ1-5; no definite D call. V was shortened by 0 bases and J by 5 bases, with 8 bases between the two germline ends. CDR1 is MNHEY, CDR2 SVGAGI, per germline. This CDR3 is built from 14 residues. The DNA of the CDR3 is TGTGCCAGCAGTTACTCACAGACGGATCAGCCCCAGCATTTT. It specifies CASSYSQTDQPQHF.